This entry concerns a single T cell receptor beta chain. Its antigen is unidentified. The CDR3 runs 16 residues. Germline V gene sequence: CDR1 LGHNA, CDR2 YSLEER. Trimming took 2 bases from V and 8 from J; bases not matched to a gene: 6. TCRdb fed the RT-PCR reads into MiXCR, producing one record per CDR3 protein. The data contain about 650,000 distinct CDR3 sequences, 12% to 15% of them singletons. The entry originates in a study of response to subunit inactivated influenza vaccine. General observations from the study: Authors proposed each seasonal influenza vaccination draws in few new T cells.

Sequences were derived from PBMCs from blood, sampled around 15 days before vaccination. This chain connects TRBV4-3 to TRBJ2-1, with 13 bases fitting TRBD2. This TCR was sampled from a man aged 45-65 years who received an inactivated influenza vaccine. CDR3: CASSQRTSGRLDEQFF. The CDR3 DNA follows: TGCGCCAGCAGCCAACGGACTAGCGGGAGATTAGATGAGCAGTTCTTC.